Below are 5 T cell receptor beta chains sequenced from a single sample in a study of blood T cells in healthy people across ages. Through a sample-barcoded 5' primer and a J-beta primer mix, a second PCR was run for about 7 to 12 cycles. TCRdb called the 5' RACE reads again in MiXCR, with one record for every CDR3 protein. The table lists roughly 680,000 distinct CDR3 sequences, around 50% of them singletons. What was sequenced was blood. All receptors derive from an elderly woman in good health.

The chain carries TRBV29-1 and TRBJ2-7; D unclear. The germline V gene has CDR1 SQVTM and CDR2 ANQGSEA. Trimming took off 2 bases at V and 3 bases at J, with 11 bases between the two ends. The CDR3 sequence is 13 residues long. The CDR3 is CSVESGDLYEQYF. For the CDR3, the DNA is TGCAGCGTTGAAAGTGGAGACCTCTACGAGCAGTACTTC.

As to this clonotype: At one of its ends the junction is not consistent with the germline gene, which may arise from a read error. The chain joins TRBV20-1 to TRBJ1-1, with D unclear. CDR3 length: 14 amino acids. Germline V CDR1 and CDR2: DFQATT, SNEGSKA (reference sequence). CDR3 region: CSARSGSGNTGAFF. The CDR3 DNA reads TGCAGTGCTAGGTCAGGTTCGGGGAACACTGGAGCTTTCTTT.

Concerning this clonotype itself: A much bigger clone sits one base away, suggesting this may be a read error. The gene calls are TRBV6-1 and TRBJ1-6, with unresolved D. This CDR3 spans 14 amino acids. The germline V gene has CDR1 MNHNS and CDR2 SASEGT. Here the CDR3 DNA reads TGTGCCAGCAGTGAAGAGGTGGTCAGTTCACCCCCCCACTTT. As protein: CASSEEVVSSPPHF.

Concerning this clonotype: Just one base apart from a much larger clone, this may be a read error. This rearrangement joins TRBV5-1 to TRBJ2-1; D is possibly TRBD2 (5 bases). The germline gives CDR1 SGHRS, CDR2 YFSETQ. V was shortened by 6 bases and J by 4 bases, with 17 bases between the two germline ends. The CDR3 sequence is 15 residues long. Here the CDR3 DNA reads TGCGCCAGCAACTGGGCGGGCGGAGCTTACAATGAGCAGTTCTTC. It codes for CASNWAGGAYNEQFF.

A few counts support this clonotype. J is TRBJ1-1 and V is TRBV3-1; no reliable D call. The germline V and J ends were trimmed by 1 base and 4 bases, with 4 bases remaining between them. Germline CDR1 reads LGHDT; CDR2 reads YNNKEL (reference sequence). The CDR3 length is 12 residues. The CDR3 DNA follows: TGTGCCAGCAGCCAAGTCGCCACTGAAGCTTTCTTT. Translating gives CASSQVATEAFF.